What follows are 8 T cell receptor beta chains derived from one specimen sequenced in a study of blood T cell repertoires in COVID-19. Profiled with immunoSEQ multiplex PCR; TCRdb holds only in-frame clones, not every one. The sample carries roughly 190,000 clones, approximately 90% recorded once. The sample taken for sequencing was peripheral blood. These receptors were obtained from a man aged 30 to 39 with acute or convalescent COVID-19.

The genes are TRBV2 and TRBJ1-6; no clear D. Looked up from germline, CDR1 is SNHLY and CDR2 is FYNNEI. V was trimmed by 4 bases and J by 7 bases, leaving 11 bases between them. The CDR3 is 14 residues long. This chain's CDR3 is CASSADAGNSPLHF. The CDR3 bases are TGTGCCAGCAGTGCCGACGCGGGCAATTCACCCCTCCACTTT.

The rearrangement joins TRBV6-1 to TRBJ2-7, with D unclear. Germline V gene sequence: CDR1 MNHNS, CDR2 SASEGT. V was pared by 0 bases and J by 1 base, with 13 bases between. The CDR3 totals 16 residues. CDR3: CASSEALVATSYEQYF. The CDR3 DNA sequence: TGTGCCAGCAGTGAAGCGTTAGTAGCTACATCCTACGAGCAGTACTTC.

The rearrangement joins TRBV6-1 to TRBJ1-6; D may be TRBD1 (6 bases). The CDR3 runs 16 residues. Trimming left V 5 bases short and J 7 bases short, with 18 bases between. Germline loops: CDR1 MNHNS, CDR2 SASEGT. CDR3 region: CASSKGGRGTNSPLHF. DNA of the CDR3: TGTGCCAGCAGTAAAGGGGGGCGCGGAACCAATTCACCCCTCCACTTT.

This clone occurred once. V is TRBV9 and J is TRBJ1-1, with 8 bases aligning to TRBD1. The V gene end was trimmed by 3 bases and the J gene end by 0 bases; junction bases not matched to a gene: 1. This CDR3 has 14 residues. Germline CDR1 is SGDLS and CDR2 is YYNGEE. Written as DNA, the CDR3 is TGTGCCAGCAGCGGGGGACAGGTGAACACTGAAGCTTTCTTT. Encoded protein: CASSGGQVNTEAFF.

The rearrangement joins TRBV12-3 or TRBV12-4 to TRBJ1-1; TRBD1 aligns across 9 bases. Unmatched junction bases numbered 8, after V lost 7 bases and J lost 8 bases. This CDR3 contains 13 residues. CDR3 sequence reads: CASTLTGGKEAFF. Written as DNA, the CDR3 is TGTGCCAGCACCCTCACAGGGGGCAAGGAAGCTTTCTTT.

V and J are TRBV30 and TRBJ1-2; D is possibly TRBD1 (5 bases). The length of the CDR3 is 17 residues. The V gene's germline CDR1 is GTSNPN and CDR2 SVGIG (reference sequence). The CDR3 region has the DNA TGTCCACCTCCCAGGATCAGGGCGGGGGTGGTAGACTATGGCTACACCTTC. It codes for CPPPRIRAGVVDYGYTF.

This chain's CDR3 is CASSFKYWTGGREAFF. Written as DNA, the CDR3 is TGTGCCAGCAGTTTCAAGTACTGGACAGGGGGTAGGGAAGCTTTCTTT. The chain is built from TRBV28 and TRBJ1-1, with TRBD1 matching 10 bases. CDR3 length equals 16 residues. The V and J ends lost 3 bases and 8 bases, in that order; junction bases with no gene match: 12. CDR1 and CDR2 from the germline V gene are MDHEN and SYDVKM.

This clone was seen once. The chain has TRBV5-1 and TRBJ2-3; TRBD2 agrees at 7 bases. Trimming took 5 bases from V and 4 from J; bases not matched to a gene: 4. CDR3 length equals 13 residues. Germline values: CDR1 SGHRS, CDR2 YFSETQ. The CDR3: CASRWEGSDTQYF. The CDR3 region has the DNA TGCGCCAGCAGGTGGGAGGGATCAGATACGCAGTATTTT.